This T cell receptor beta chain is from a study of blood T cell repertoires in COVID-19. This clone turned up a few times. TCRdb's copy holds only in-frame clones and misses some; the assay was immunoSEQ multiplex PCR. This table holds 15,000 to 20,000 clones, approximately 85% found once. The CDR3 length is 14 residues. The germline CDR1 and CDR2 sequences are MNHNS and SASEGT. V was pared by 2 bases and J by 5 bases, with 12 bases between. The material sequenced was peripheral blood. The rearrangement links TRBV6-1 to TRBJ1-1, with D possibly being TRBD1 (6 bases). The sequence was collected from a man in his forties or fifties with active or convalescent COVID-19. The CDR3, as DNA: TGTGCCAGCAGTGAAACAGGGCGGGTTACTGAAGCTTTCTTT. Translating it yields CASSETGRVTEAFF.